This T cell receptor beta chain was sequenced in a study of tumor-infiltrating lymphocytes in primary liver carcinoma. Synthesis of TCR beta cDNA was carried out from around 500 ng total RNA with a constant-region primer. Researchers made the TCR beta libraries by running three nested multiplex PCR rounds with slightly modified ARM-PCR. For 10 cycles apiece, the opening two PCR rounds ran with TRBV1-TRBV30 forward primers and a C-beta reverse primer. Via MiXCR, TCRdb re-called the multiplex PCR reads, giving one row per CDR3 protein. Among 40,000 to 60,000 distinct CDR3 sequences listed, about two thirds were seen once. Each 20-30 mg portion of unsorted bulk tissue served as the source for co-extraction of RNA and DNA. V was cut by 2 bases and J by 4 bases, with 17 bases left in between. Germline lookup yields CDR1 MNHEY and CDR2 SMNVEV (reference sequence). There are 16 residues in the CDR3. This clonotype was seen a handful of times.

The chain combines TRBV27 with TRBJ1-2; D might be TRBD1 (6 bases). The sample was liver tumor tissue from sampling region 5. Subset meaning: tumor region T5, tumor centre. The TCR sequence derives from a man aged 40-50 years with primary liver carcinoma and hepatitis B virus infection. For the CDR3, the DNA is TGTGCCAGCAGTTTAAAGGTCGTACAGGGAGTCTATGGCTACACCTTC. Protein: CASSLKVVQGVYGYTF.